This TCR beta chain was captured in a study of CD8+CD57+ T cells in acquired aplastic anemia. As for the study in general: The mean DNA yield obtained from sorted CD4+ and CD8+ cells came to about 3 ug.

An expansion of CD8+CD57+ cells by flow cytometry had been shown in patients chosen for sequencing. Every patient presented with severe acquired aplastic anemia. No therapy had been given to the patients at the time of blood sampling. This clonotype was picked up many times. The length of the CDR3 is 14 residues. Deletions cut 7 bases from V and 4 bases from J, with 13 bases between. Researchers used genomic DNA as the template to profile TCR beta VDJ and CDR3. TCRdb reanalysed the reads using MiXCR and keeps one entry per CDR3 protein. The data hold 150,000 to 180,000 distinct CDR3 sequences, with over 50% observed a single time.

This TCR came from a human donor with aplastic anemia. This chain connects TRBV12-3 or TRBV12-4 to TRBJ2-2, with D tentatively TRBD1 or TRBD2 (7 bases each). Input material: sorted CD4+, CD8+, or CD8+CD57+ T cells (not recorded which) from PBMCs. The CDR3 is CASKPGGGTGELFF. The CDR3, as DNA: TGTGCCAGCAAGCCAGGGGGGGGCACCGGGGAGCTGTTTTTT.